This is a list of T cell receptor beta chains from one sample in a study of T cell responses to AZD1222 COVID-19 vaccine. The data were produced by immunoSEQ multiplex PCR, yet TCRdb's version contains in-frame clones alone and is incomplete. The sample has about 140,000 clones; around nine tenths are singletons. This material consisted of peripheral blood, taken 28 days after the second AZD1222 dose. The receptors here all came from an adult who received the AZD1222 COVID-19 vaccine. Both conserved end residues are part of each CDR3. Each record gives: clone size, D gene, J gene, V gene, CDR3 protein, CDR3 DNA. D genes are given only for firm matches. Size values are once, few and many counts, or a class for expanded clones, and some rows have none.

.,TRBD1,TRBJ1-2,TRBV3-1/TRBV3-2,CASSPRDRVDGYTF,TGTGCCAGCAGCCCCCGGGACAGGGTGGATGGCTACACCTTC
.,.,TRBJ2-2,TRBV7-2,CASSLNTGELFF,TGTGCCAGCAGTTTAAACACCGGGGAGCTGTTTTTT
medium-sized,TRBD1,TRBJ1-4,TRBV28,CASSFRGRKLFF,TGTGCCAGCAGTTTCAGGGGGCGGAAACTGTTTTTT
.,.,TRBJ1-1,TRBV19,CASSITIGAATEAFF,TGTGCCAGTAGTATTACGATTGGGGCCGCCACTGAAGCTTTCTTT
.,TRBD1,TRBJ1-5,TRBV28,CASTADRVYQPQHF,TGTGCCAGCACTGCGGACAGGGTTTATCAGCCCCAGCATTTT
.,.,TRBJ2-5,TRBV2,CASTREYQETQYF,TGTGCCAGCACACGAGAGTACCAAGAGACCCAGTACTTC
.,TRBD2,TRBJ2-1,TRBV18,CASSQSAGGNEQFF,TGTGCCAGCTCACAATCGGCGGGAGGGAATGAGCAGTTCTTC
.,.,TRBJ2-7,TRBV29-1,CSVELGLAYEQYF,TGCAGCGTTGAGTTGGGCCTTGCCTACGAGCAGTACTTC
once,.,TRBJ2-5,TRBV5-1,CASSLSDGQETQYF,TGCGCCAGCAGCTTGAGCGACGGACAAGAGACCCAGTACTTC
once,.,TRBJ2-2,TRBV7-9,CASSLGWDQNTGELFF,TGTGCCAGCAGCTTAGGGTGGGACCAGAACACCGGGGAGCTGTTTTTT
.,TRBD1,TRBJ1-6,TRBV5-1,CASRVGSGGDSPLHF,TGCGCCAGCAGGGTTGGGTCAGGGGGGGATTCACCCCTCCACTTT
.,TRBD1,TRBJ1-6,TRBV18,CASSPSSRDRHNSPLHF,TGTGCCAGCTCACCAAGTTCCCGGGACAGGCATAATTCACCCCTCCACTTT
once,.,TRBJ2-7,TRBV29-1,CSGVKDSYEQYF,TGCAGCGGAGTGAAGGACTCCTACGAGCAGTACTTC
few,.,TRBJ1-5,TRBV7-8,CASSLGQSNQPQHF,TGTGCCAGCAGCTTGGGGCAGAGCAATCAGCCCCAGCATTTT
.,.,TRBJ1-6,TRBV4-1,CASSADPAGINSPLHF,TGCGCCAGCAGCGCCGACCCGGCCGGAATTAATTCACCCCTCCACTTT
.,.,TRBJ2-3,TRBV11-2,CASSLADSRRQYF,TGTGCCAGCAGCTTAGCTGATAGCAGACGACAGTATTTT
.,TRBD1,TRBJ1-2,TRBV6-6,CASSPPQGKYGYTF,TGTGCCAGCAGTCCTCCACAGGGGAAATATGGCTACACCTTC
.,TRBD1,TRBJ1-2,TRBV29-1,CSVESTGGPYGYTF,TGCAGCGTTGAATCCACAGGGGGGCCCTATGGCTACACCTTC
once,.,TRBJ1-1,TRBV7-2,CASSLGSILNTEAFF,TGTGCCAGCAGCTTGGGTAGCATTCTGAACACTGAAGCTTTCTTT
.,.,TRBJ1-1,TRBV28,CASTPAANTEAFF,TGTGCCAGCACCCCCGCCGCGAACACTGAAGCTTTCTTT
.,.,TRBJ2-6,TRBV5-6,CASSRDRPSGANVLTF,TGTGCCAGCAGCAGAGACAGGCCCTCTGGGGCCAACGTCCTGACTTTC
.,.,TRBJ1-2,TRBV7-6,CASSLAAGNYGYTF,TGTGCCAGCAGCTTAGCTGCCGGGAACTATGGCTACACCTTC
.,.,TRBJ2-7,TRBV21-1,CASSKGGGVYEQYF,TGTGCCAGCAGCAAAGGGGGGGGCGTCTACGAGCAGTACTTC
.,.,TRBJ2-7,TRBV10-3,CAISITNEQYF,TGTGCCATCAGCATCACCAACGAGCAGTACTTC
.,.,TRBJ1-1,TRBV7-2,CASSLGGAAFF,TGTGCCAGCAGCTTAGGGGGGGCGGCTTTCTTT
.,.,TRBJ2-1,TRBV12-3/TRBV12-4,CASSFRGDGEQFF,TGTGCCAGCAGTTTCCGAGGGGATGGTGAGCAGTTCTTC
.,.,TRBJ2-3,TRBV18,CASSADTQYF,TGTGCCAGCTCGGCAGATACGCAGTATTTT
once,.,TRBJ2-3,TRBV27,CASSWGVTDTQYF,TGTGCCAGCAGTTGGGGCGTCACAGATACGCAGTATTTT
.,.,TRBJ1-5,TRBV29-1,CSVLASGPNQPQHF,TGCAGCGTCCTAGCTTCAGGACCCAATCAGCCCCAGCATTTT
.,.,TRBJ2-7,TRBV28,CASCRSYEQYF,TGTGCCAGCTGTAGGTCCTACGAGCAGTACTTC
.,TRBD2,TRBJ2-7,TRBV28,CASSFPGRSGRDTLYYEQYF,TGTGCCAGCAGTTTCCCCGGGAGAAGCGGGAGGGATACACTCTACTACGAGCAGTACTTC
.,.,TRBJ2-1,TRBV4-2,CASSLKFDKDNEQFF,TGTGCCAGCAGCCTAAAGTTCGACAAGGACAATGAGCAGTTCTTC
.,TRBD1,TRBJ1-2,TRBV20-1,CSASTGETYGYTF,TGCAGTGCTAGTACAGGGGAGACCTATGGCTACACCTTC
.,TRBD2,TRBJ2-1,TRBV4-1,CASSRTFRRGGAYNEQFF,TGCGCCAGCAGCCGAACCTTTCGTCGCGGGGGGGCTTACAATGAGCAGTTCTTC
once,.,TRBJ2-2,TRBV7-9,CASSLERNTGELFF,TGTGCCAGCAGCTTAGAAAGGAACACCGGGGAGCTGTTTTTT
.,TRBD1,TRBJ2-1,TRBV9,CASSSAGQGREEQFF,TGTGCCAGCAGCTCTGCCGGACAGGGCCGGGAGGAGCAGTTCTTC
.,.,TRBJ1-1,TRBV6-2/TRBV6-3,CASSSKNSWNTEAFF,TGTGCCAGCAGTAGTAAAAACAGCTGGAACACTGAAGCTTTCTTT
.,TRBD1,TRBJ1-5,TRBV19,CASSWDSDQPQHF,TGTGCCAGTAGTTGGGACAGCGATCAGCCCCAGCATTTT
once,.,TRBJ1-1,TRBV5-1,CASSLPGALEAFF,TGCGCCAGCAGCTTGCCAGGGGCGCTTGAAGCTTTCTTT
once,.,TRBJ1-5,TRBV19,CASSRRGQPQHF,TGTGCCAGTAGTCGCCGGGGTCAGCCCCAGCATTTT
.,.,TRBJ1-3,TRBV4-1,CASSRQPYPGSGNTIYF,TGCGCCAGCAGTCGACAGCCTTACCCGGGCTCTGGAAACACCATATATTTT
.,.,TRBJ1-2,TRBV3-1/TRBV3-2,CASSQRNDYGYTF,TGTGCCAGCAGCCAAAGGAACGACTATGGCTACACCTTC
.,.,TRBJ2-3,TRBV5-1,CASSFHSPGGDTQYF,TGCGCCAGCAGCTTCCACTCCCCGGGCGGGGATACGCAGTATTTT
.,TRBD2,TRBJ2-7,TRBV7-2,CASSPQTSGGLEQYF,TGTGCCAGCAGCCCGCAGACTAGCGGGGGGCTCGAGCAGTACTTC
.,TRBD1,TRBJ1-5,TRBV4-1,CASSQTGTASNQPQHF,TGCGCCAGCAGCCAAACCGGGACAGCTAGCAATCAGCCCCAGCATTTT
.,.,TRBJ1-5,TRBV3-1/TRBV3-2,CASSQDWGSGQPQHF,TGTGCCAGCAGCCAAGATTGGGGCTCTGGCCAGCCCCAGCATTTT
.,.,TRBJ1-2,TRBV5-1,CASSPRILNYGYTF,TGCGCCAGCAGCCCCCGGATTTTAAACTATGGCTACACCTTC
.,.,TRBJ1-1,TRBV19,CASSPRTEGLAEAFF,TGTGCCAGTAGTCCTCGGACAGAGGGACTGGCTGAAGCTTTCTTT
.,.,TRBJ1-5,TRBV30,CAWSGGSSNQPQHF,TGTGCCTGGAGTGGAGGGAGTAGCAATCAGCCCCAGCATTTT
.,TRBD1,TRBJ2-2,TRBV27,CASSWAGGLGELFF,TGTGCCAGCAGTTGGGCAGGGGGCCTCGGGGAGCTGTTTTTT
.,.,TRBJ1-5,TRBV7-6,CASSLAGRVGQPQHF,TGTGCCAGCAGCTTAGCGGGGAGGGTCGGTCAGCCCCAGCATTTT
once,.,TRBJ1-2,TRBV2,CASSEAAHGYTF,TGTGCCAGCAGTGAAGCCGCACATGGCTACACCTTC
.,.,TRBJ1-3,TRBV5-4,CASSLESGQNTIYF,TGTGCCAGCAGCTTGGAGTCAGGGCAAAACACCATATATTTT
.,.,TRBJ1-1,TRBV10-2,CASSESRSNTEAFF,TGCGCCAGCAGTGAGTCGCGGTCGAACACTGAAGCTTTCTTT
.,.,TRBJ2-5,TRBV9,CASSKRDSQETQYF,TGTGCCAGCAGCAAGCGGGACAGCCAAGAGACCCAGTACTTC
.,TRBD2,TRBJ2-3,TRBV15,CATSSKRSGGAGTQYF,TGTGCCACCAGCAGCAAGAGGAGCGGGGGGGCTGGTACGCAGTATTTT
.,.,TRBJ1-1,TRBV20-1,CSATHSTEAFF,TGCAGTGCTACACACAGCACTGAAGCTTTCTTT
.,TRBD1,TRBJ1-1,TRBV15,CATRMTGGSEAFF,TGTGCCACCAGAATGACAGGGGGCTCTGAAGCTTTCTTT
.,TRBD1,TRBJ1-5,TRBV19,CASSAGTGNQPQHF,TGTGCCAGTAGTGCCGGGACAGGGAATCAGCCCCAGCATTTT